Following are 14 T cell receptor beta chains from one sample sequenced in a study of a mutant IDH1 vaccine in newly diagnosed glioma. Time point specified: baseline, week 1 (first vaccination visit). Treatment described: pre-vaccination baseline after standard-of-care therapy. Here immunoSEQ multiplex PCR was the method, and the copy in TCRdb shows in-frame clones only, minus some. The data hold approximately 67,000 clones, with about four fifths observed a single time. The source material was peripheral blood mononuclear cells (PBMCs), sampled from a glioma patient treated with radiotherapy, temozolomide or both. These receptors were taken from a woman between 18 and 29 years old with glioma. Some clones in this sample may be carry-over from other donors' samples.

This chain uses TRBV18 with TRBJ1-4; TRBD1 matches at 9 bases. Trimming cost V 1 base and J 0 bases; bases outside gene matches: 9. CDR3 length: 19 residues. The germline V gene has CDR1 KGHSH and CDR2 LQKENI. The DNA of the CDR3 is TGTGCCAGCTCACCACTACGGACAGGGGCCGTTGCAACTAATGAAAAACTGTTTTTT. Residues: CASSPLRTGAVATNEKLFF.

This clone was found a few times. This sequence joins TRBV30 and TRBJ1-1; D is perhaps TRBD1 (5 bases). Germline CDR1 is GTSNPN and CDR2 is SVGIG (reference sequence). This CDR3 comprises 15 residues. V gave up 2 bases and J gave up 1 base, with 14 bases separating them. CDR3 residues: CAWSPPGTANTEAFF. In DNA form, the CDR3 reads TGTGCCTGGAGTCCTCCCGGGACGGCGAACACTGAAGCTTTCTTT.

This chain links TRBV4-2 with TRBJ1-2; D is uncertain. The CDR3 spans 16 residues. CDR1 and CDR2 from the germline V gene are LGHNA and YNFKEQ. Deletions cut 0 bases from V and 3 bases from J, with 14 bases between. CDR3 coding DNA: TGTGCCAGCAGCCAAGAGTTGTCCTTGGTGCACTATGGCTACACCTTC. Encoded protein: CASSQELSLVHYGYTF.

This chain connects TRBV4-2 to TRBJ2-3, with TRBD1 matching 7 bases. Germline trimming cut 0 bases from V and 0 bases from J; bases unmatched to any gene: 3. Germline CDR1 reads LGHNA; CDR2 reads YNFKEQ. The length of the CDR3 is 16 residues. The CDR3 region has the DNA TGTGCCAGCAGCCAAGACGAGGGACAGAGCACAGATACGCAGTATTTT. Translated: CASSQDEGQSTDTQYF.

The gene calls are TRBV11-2 and TRBJ2-7, with 7 positions matching TRBD1. CDR1 and CDR2 from the germline V gene are SGHAT and FQNNGV. The CDR3 sequence is 14 residues long. After removal of 5 bases from V and 4 bases from J, the junction contained 8 bases not matched to a gene. CDR3 amino acids: CASSETGFWYEQYF. CDR3 sequence (DNA): TGTGCCAGCAGCGAGACAGGGTTTTGGTACGAGCAGTACTTC.

Turning to this clone: Because the CDR3 is missing its conserved closing phenylalanine or tryptophan, this is likely a read error. This chain links TRBV27 with TRBJ2-7; 9 positions agree with TRBD1. This CDR3 is built from 13 residues. CDR1 is MNHEY, CDR2 SMNVEV, per germline (reference sequence). V lost 8 bases, J lost 5 bases, and 7 bases stayed unmatched. CDR3 DNA sequence: TGTGCCAGCGGACAGGGGCTAGGGCACGAGCAGTACCTC. Protein product: CASGQGLGHEQYL.

The genes are TRBV6-1 and TRBJ1-1; the D is unclear. Germline V gene data show CDR1 as MNHNS and CDR2 as SASEGT. The CDR3 contains 16 residues. Between the trimmed V and J ends, which lost 3 bases and 4 bases, there was a span of 18 bases. Here the CDR3 reads CASSESLRGWGTEAFF. In nucleotides, the CDR3 is TGTGCCAGCAGTGAGTCCTTACGGGGTTGGGGCACTGAAGCTTTCTTT.

The chain employs TRBV29-1 and TRBJ1-3; D is ambiguous. The CDR3 is 12 amino acids. Per the germline V gene, CDR1 is SQVTM and CDR2 is ANQGSEA. V lost 4 bases, J lost 4 bases, and 8 bases lay in between. CDR3 sequence (DNA): TGCAGCGTTGGGGTATCCGGAAACACCATATATTTT. Amino acids: CSVGVSGNTIYF.

The chain couples TRBV7-9 to TRBJ2-2; 10 bases are shared with TRBD1. The CDR3 sequence is 15 residues long. The germline V gene encodes CDR1 SEHNR and CDR2 FQNEAQ (reference sequence). Trimming at V came to 3 bases and at J to 4 bases, leaving 2 bases not matched to a gene. CDR3 in DNA: TGTGCCAGCAGCTTTGACAGGGGGCTCACCGGGGAGCTGTTTTTT. Its translation: CASSFDRGLTGELFF.

This chain uses TRBV7-2 with TRBJ2-2; the match to TRBD2 covers 8 bases. CDR1 and CDR2 from the germline V gene are SGHTA and FQGNSA. CDR3 size: 15 residues. J lost 7 bases, V lost 2 bases, and 6 bases had no gene match. The DNA of the CDR3 is TGTGCCAGCAGCTTAAGCGGGGGACGGAGCGGGGAGCTGTTTTTT. Amino acid sequence: CASSLSGGRSGELFF.

The rearrangement joins TRBV5-1 to TRBJ1-1, with 7 nucleotides matching TRBD1. J gave up 6 bases and V 4 bases, and 6 bases lay outside the gene matches. The CDR3 runs to 13 residues. CDR1 is SGHRS and CDR2 is YFSETQ in the germline V gene. CDR3 sequence (DNA): TGCGCCAGCAGCGCCACAGGGGAGGCTGAAGCTTTCTTT. It yields the protein CASSATGEAEAFF.

This clone was seen only once. The chain combines TRBV30 with TRBJ1-2; TRBD1 is a possible D gene (6 bases). Trimming stripped 4 bases from V and 0 bases from J, with 18 bases between. The V gene's germline CDR1 is GTSNPN and CDR2 SVGIG (reference sequence). The CDR3 is 16 residues long. CDR3 sequence: CAWKGGGRAANYGYTF. Here the CDR3 DNA reads TGTGCCTGGAAGGGGGGCGGCAGGGCGGCTAACTATGGCTACACCTTC.

J is TRBJ1-1 and V is TRBV10-3; no clear D. Trimming removed 6 bases at V and 0 bases at J, with 17 bases between. The CDR3 is 16 amino acids. The germline V gene encodes CDR1 ENHRY and CDR2 SYGVKD. For the CDR3, the DNA is TGTGCCATCAGCCGAGCCGGCCAGAACATGAACACTGAAGCTTTCTTT. Translation gives CAISRAGQNMNTEAFF.

Only a few counts were recorded for this clone. The chain links TRBV5-4 to TRBJ1-2; D uncertain. V was shortened by 4 bases and J by 4 bases, with 8 bases between the two germline ends. Per germline, CDR1 SGHNT and CDR2 YYREEE (reference sequence). There are 12 residues in the CDR3. In nucleotides, the CDR3 is TGTGCCAGCAGCCCCTCAGGCTATGGCTACACCTTC. This gives the protein CASSPSGYGYTF.